The 10 T cell receptor beta chains below were found in one sample sequenced in a study of CXCR3-negative and CXCR3-positive naive CD8 T cells. The TRB libraries of cDNA were built by UMI-labeled 5' RACE. TCRdb derives one entry per CDR3 protein from the 5' RACE reads, leaving out DNA. The clone table shows 80,000 to 100,000 distinct CDR3 sequences, with the ten largest holding nearly 0.85%. Their target antigens are unknown. Regarding the study as a whole: Naive cells that were CXCR3-positive had more hydrophobic TRB CDR3s (compared with CXCR3-negative naive cells).

The sample comprised naive CXCR3+ CD8+ T cells from blood. Indicated subset: CD45RO-CCR7+CD27+CD95- naive CD8+ T cells expressing CXCR3 (TNR3+). These receptors were taken from a human donor in good health. Some clones in this sample may be carry-over from other donors' samples.

This sequence joins TRBV29-1 and TRBJ2-7; as DNA is missing, the TRBD1 call by TCRdb cannot be tested. The CDR3 extends over 14 amino acids. Germline-derived CDR1 and CDR2 are SQVTM and ANQGSEA. The CDR3 reads CSVEGTGKTYEQYF.

V and J are TRBV28 and TRBJ2-7; no DNA is available, so the TRBD1 call from TCRdb remains unchecked. Germline-derived CDR1 and CDR2 are MDHEN and SYDVKM. This CDR3 comprises 16 residues. This chain's CDR3 is CASRPTAQGAGGEQYF. Based on the CDR3 plus reference TRBV28 and TRBJ2-7, the full variable domain is DVKVTQSSRYLVKRTGEKVFLECVQDMDHENMFWYRQDPGLGLRLIYFSYDVKMKEKGDIPEGYSVSREKKERFSLILESASTNQTSMYLCASRPTAQGAGGEQYFGPGTRLTVT.

CDR3 amino acids: CASSLDAGLREAFF. The rearrangement uses TRBV7-7 and TRBJ1-1. CDR1 and CDR2 from the germline V gene are SSHAT and FNYEAQ (reference sequence). CDR3 length: 14 amino acids.

This chain links TRBV5-6 with TRBJ1-1; no DNA is available, so the TRBD1 call from TCRdb remains unchecked. Looked up from germline, CDR1 is SGHDT and CDR2 is YYEEEE. This CDR3 has 14 residues. CDR3 sequence reads: CASSLGGKGTEAFF.

The chain employs TRBV20-1 and TRBJ2-7; the TCRdb call, TRBD1, lacks DNA for checking. CDR3 length: 15 residues. Germline CDR1 is DFQATT and CDR2 is SNEGSKA (reference sequence). The CDR3 reads CSATTRQGSNYEQYF.

The chain employs TRBV5-1 and TRBJ1-2. The V gene's germline CDR1 is SGHRS and CDR2 YFSETQ. This CDR3 region has 12 residues. The chain's CDR3 is CASSLGSIGYTF.

The J gene is TRBJ1-2, the V gene TRBV9; TCRdb reports TRBD1, a call that lacks DNA to check it against. Germline V CDR1 and CDR2: SGDLS, YYNGEE. The CDR3 is 14 residues long. The CDR3 reads CASSVGGATYGYTF.

The chain recombines TRBV18 with TRBJ1-1. The CDR3 sequence is 13 residues long. Germline V CDR1 and CDR2: KGHSH, LQKENI. The CDR3 here is CASSPINGPEAFF.

V is TRBV5-1 and J is TRBJ2-5; with no DNA, the TCRdb D assignment of TRBD2 cannot be verified. CDR1 is SGHRS and CDR2 is YFSETQ in the germline V gene. The CDR3 is 14 amino acids. This chain's CDR3 is CASSGLAEAETQYF.

This chain joins TRBV28 and TRBJ2-1; TCRdb calls TRBD2, which cannot be checked without DNA. Germline V CDR1 and CDR2: MDHEN, SYDVKM. The CDR3 consists of 13 residues. CDR3 in amino acids: CASLLLSGNEQFF.